This TCR beta chain derives from a study of regulatory T cells in long-lasting Graves disease. This clonotype showed up many times. The CDR3 has 16 amino acids. Per germline, CDR1 KGHSH and CDR2 LQKENI. Trimming took off 2 bases at V and 4 bases at J, with 17 bases between the two ends. Investigators prepared the TCR beta libraries by applying iRepertoire HTBI primers and Arm-PCR of CDR3 regions. Using its own MiXCR run on the multiplex PCR reads, TCRdb lists one record per CDR3 protein. The data contain 680,000 or so distinct CDR3 sequences, roughly 15% of them singletons. Stated time point: newly diagnosed GD, antithyroid drugs for less than 3 months. PBMCs provided the RNA from which the TCR library was made. The same data also contributed to another study, on T cells in Graves' hyperthyroidism and ophthalmopathy.

V and J are TRBV18 and TRBJ1-1, with D uncertain. The sequencing used peripheral blood mononuclear cells (PBMCs), collected at new diagnosis, from a patient treated with antithyroid drugs. The TCR sequence derives from a woman in her twenties or thirties with Graves disease. The CDR3 sequence is CASSPELRAGSTEAFF. DNA of the CDR3: TGTGCCAGCTCACCAGAATTAAGGGCTGGAAGCACTGAAGCTTTCTTT.